The clone carrying this T cell receptor (beta chain) was recorded at least ten times. Its antigen is currently unknown. These data belong to a study of T-cell reconstitution after alpha-beta-depleted transplantation in children. Notes on the study in general: Newly produced T cells mostly provided counts and TCRbeta diversity after one year, as hyperexpanded clones declined.

This sample's TCRbeta library carried unique molecular identifier barcodes. In TCRdb, the PCR reads were re-called with MiXCR into one record per CDR3 protein. The table shows some 220,000 distinct CDR3 sequences, with roughly 11% occurring only once. The origin of this receptor is a child younger than two with acute myeloid leukemia, due to receive a stem cell transplant. The source material was PBMCs, sampled before TCRalphabeta/CD19-depleted stem cell transplant.

The CDR3 sequence is CSARQGQGADTEAFF. The CDR3 DNA is TGCAGTGCTAGACAAGGACAGGGGGCGGACACTGAAGCTTTCTTT. V is TRBV20-1 and J is TRBJ1-1; 11 nucleotides agree with TRBD1. The V segment lost 2 bases and the J segment 3 bases; nucleotides outside the gene matches: 5. There are 15 residues in the CDR3. CDR1 is DFQATT, CDR2 SNEGSKA, per germline (reference sequence).